This entry features one T cell receptor beta chain sequence. Trimming cost V 0 bases and J 0 bases, with 15 bases left between them. This CDR3 has 17 amino acids. CDR1 is LGHNT, CDR2 FRNRAP, per germline. These data are taken from a study of blood T cell repertoires in COVID-19. Looking at the study overall: Both acute and convalescent COVID-19 samples were obtained from the United States, Italy and Spain. PBMCs, B-cell-depleted T cells, or T cells were the source of the cDNA or gDNA that made up the material.

In the original workflow: The authors estimated nucleated cell counts from reference gene primer amplification. Produced via immunoSEQ multiplex PCR; TCRdb's table is partial and in-frame only. That table gives V, J and clone size, and the DNA gave D and trimming. Of approximately 210,000 clones listed, about 91% are singletons. The sequence was collected from a man between 25 and 39 years old with acute or convalescent COVID-19. Sequencing was done on a sample of peripheral blood. The chain recombines TRBV12-5 with TRBJ2-7, with D perhaps TRBD1 (6 bases). The CDR3 here is CASGLVILQGASYEQYF. In nucleotides, the CDR3 is TGTGCTAGTGGTTTGGTTATACTACAGGGTGCCTCCTACGAGCAGTACTTC.